The T cell receptor (beta chain) under discussion was sequenced for a study of shared clonotypes between healthy human individuals. General study findings and limits: Only blood was sampled; tissue repertoires likely differ.

In regard to this clone: Its antigen is not identified.

Genomic DNA of every subset was divided equally among multiple immunoSEQ plates. Ten immunoSEQ deep assay plates were used to sequence unsorted PBMC DNA. Original methodology: As immunoSEQ supplied junction-only sequences (without quality scores), filtering differed. The data were produced by immunoSEQ multiplex PCR, yet TCRdb's version contains in-frame clones alone and is incomplete. V and J calls and clone size follow that table, whereas D and trimming were derived from the DNA. The repertoire holds about 500,000 clones, more than 70% seen once, with more than 10% in the top ten. Germline V gives CDR1 MDHEN, CDR2 SYDVKM. Trimming took 2 bases from V and 5 from J; bases not matched to a gene: 4. The CDR3 covers 16 residues.

Input material: PBMCs. The rearrangement links TRBV28 to TRBJ2-2; 11 bases line up with TRBD2. This receptor was identified in a woman between 40 and 50 years old in good health. Some clones in this sample may be carry-over from other donors' samples. The CDR3 reads CASSLLAGGSTGELFF. In DNA, the CDR3 is TGTGCCAGCAGTTTACTAGCGGGAGGTAGTACCGGGGAGCTGTTTTTT.